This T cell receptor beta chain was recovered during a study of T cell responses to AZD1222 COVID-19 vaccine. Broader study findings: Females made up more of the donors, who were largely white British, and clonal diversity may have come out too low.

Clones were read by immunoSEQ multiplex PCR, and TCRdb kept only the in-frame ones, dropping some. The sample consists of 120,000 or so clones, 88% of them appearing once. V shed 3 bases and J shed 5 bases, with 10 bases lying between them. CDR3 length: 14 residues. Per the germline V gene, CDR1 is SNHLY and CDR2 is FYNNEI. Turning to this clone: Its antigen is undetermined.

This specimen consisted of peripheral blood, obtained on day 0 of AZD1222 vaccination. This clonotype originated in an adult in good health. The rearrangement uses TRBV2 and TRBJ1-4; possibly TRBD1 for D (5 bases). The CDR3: CASSENGANEKLFF. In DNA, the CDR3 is TGTGCCAGCAGTGAGAACGGGGCAAATGAAAAACTGTTTTTT. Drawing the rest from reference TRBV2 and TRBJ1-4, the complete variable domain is EPEVTQTPSHQVTQMGQEVILRCVPISNHLYFYWYRQILGQKVEFLVSFYNNEISEKSEIFDDQFSVERPDGSNFTLKIRSTKLEDSAMYFCASSENGANEKLFFGSGTQLSVL.